These T cell receptor beta chains were read from a single sample in a study of blood T cell repertoires in COVID-19. The table came from immunoSEQ multiplex PCR; TCRdb's copy has only in-frame clones and leaves some out. The top ten hold 4.5% to 6% of the sample, which has over 55,000 clones, over 75% seen once. The sample was peripheral blood. Receptor source: a human donor in a cohort sampled during active COVID-19. Both conserved end residues are part of each CDR3. The order of the fields is J gene, clone size, V gene, D gene, CDR3 DNA, CDR3 protein. A D gene is named only where the DNA matches it firmly. Part of the rows lack a size; the others show once, few, many or a class for expanded clones.

J: TRBJ1-5
size: .
V: TRBV18
D: TRBD1
DNA: TGTGCCAGCTCACCGGGACAGAATAGCAATCAGCCCCAGCATTTT
CDR3: CASSPGQNSNQPQHF

J: TRBJ1-6
size: .
V: TRBV18
D: .
DNA: TGTGCCAGCTCACCACGCAGTTTACAAAATTCACCCCTCCACTTT
CDR3: CASSPRSLQNSPLHF

J: TRBJ1-1
size: .
V: TRBV5-4
D: TRBD1
DNA: TGTGCCAGCAGCTTTAGGGGGCGAGCTGAAGCTTTCTTT
CDR3: CASSFRGRAEAFF

J: TRBJ1-1
size: .
V: TRBV15
D: TRBD1
DNA: TGTGCCACCAGCACCCTTTACAGGGGCACTGAAGCTTTCTTT
CDR3: CATSTLYRGTEAFF

J: TRBJ2-1
size: .
V: TRBV7-6
D: .
DNA: TGTGCCAGCAGCTTAACAGCACTAGCCTACAATGAGCAGTTCTTC
CDR3: CASSLTALAYNEQFF

J: TRBJ2-5
size: .
V: TRBV18
D: TRBD2
DNA: TGTGCCAGCTCATTAAGCGGGGGCGGAGAGACCCAGTACTTC
CDR3: CASSLSGGGETQYF

J: TRBJ2-5
size: .
V: TRBV9
D: .
DNA: TGTGCCAGCAGCGTAGGGGGCCTCCGAACTCAAGAGACCCAGTACTTC
CDR3: CASSVGGLRTQETQYF

J: TRBJ2-7
size: .
V: TRBV18
D: .
DNA: TGTGCCAGCTCACCCGGCCTCGGGGCCTACGAGCAGTACTTC
CDR3: CASSPGLGAYEQYF

J: TRBJ1-5
size: once
V: TRBV15
D: .
DNA: TGTGCCACCAGCTCCAGGGGAAATCAGCCCCAGCATTTT
CDR3: CATSSRGNQPQHF

J: TRBJ2-2
size: .
V: TRBV29-1
D: .
DNA: TGCAGCGTGTCGTCAGCGCTAAACACCGGGGAGCTGTTTTTT
CDR3: CSVSSALNTGELFF

J: TRBJ1-5
size: once
V: TRBV7-2
D: .
DNA: TGTGCCAGCAGCTTAGTGGGAGGGGCCAGGAATAGCAATCAGCCCCAGCATTTT
CDR3: CASSLVGGARNSNQPQHF

J: TRBJ1-5
size: once
V: TRBV6-2/TRBV6-3
D: TRBD1
DNA: TGTGCCAGCAGTTACTCGGGACAGGGTATAAATCAGCCCCAGCATTTT
CDR3: CASSYSGQGINQPQHF

J: TRBJ1-5
size: .
V: TRBV4-1
D: .
DNA: TGCGCCAGCAGCCAAGATTCGGGGGGATTTAGCAATCAGCCCCAGCATTTT
CDR3: CASSQDSGGFSNQPQHF

J: TRBJ2-1
size: .
V: TRBV6-4
D: TRBD2
DNA: TGTGCCAGCAGTGAAAGCGGGGGGCTTAATGAGCAGTTCTTC
CDR3: CASSESGGLNEQFF

J: TRBJ2-7
size: .
V: TRBV28
D: TRBD1
DNA: TGTGCCAGCAGTATCACGGGACAGGGAAGGTGGGAGCAGTACTTC
CDR3: CASSITGQGRWEQYF

J: TRBJ2-2
size: .
V: TRBV3-1/TRBV3-2
D: .
DNA: TGTGCCAGCAGCCAAGCGGGACTCCCTGGGGGGGAGCTGTTTTTT
CDR3: CASSQAGLPGGELFF

J: TRBJ1-3
size: few
V: TRBV4-3
D: TRBD1
DNA: TGCGCCAGCAGCCAGGACAGGAGCTCTGGAAACACCATATATTTT
CDR3: CASSQDRSSGNTIYF

J: TRBJ2-7
size: few
V: TRBV6-2/TRBV6-3
D: .
DNA: TGTGCCAGCAGTTACCAGGGCTACGAGCAGTACTTC
CDR3: CASSYQGYEQYF

J: TRBJ2-1
size: .
V: TRBV5-4
D: TRBD1
DNA: TGTGCCAGCAGCTTGGACCCCGGGACAGGCACCTACAATGAGCAGTTCTTC
CDR3: CASSLDPGTGTYNEQFF

J: TRBJ2-6
size: medium-sized
V: TRBV4-1
D: .
DNA: TGCGCCAGCAGCCAAGGGGGCGGGGTCCCCTCTGGGGCCAACGTCCTGACTTTC
CDR3: CASSQGGGVPSGANVLTF

J: TRBJ2-2
size: .
V: TRBV6-5
D: .
DNA: TGTGCCAGCATCCGCACGGGATACAACACCGGGGAGCTGTTTTTT
CDR3: CASIRTGYNTGELFF

J: TRBJ2-2
size: few
V: TRBV5-1
D: TRBD2
DNA: TGCGCCAGCAGACAGACTAGCGGGACGAACACCGGGGAGCTGTTTTTT
CDR3: CASRQTSGTNTGELFF

J: TRBJ2-2
size: .
V: TRBV7-3
D: TRBD1
DNA: TGTGCCAGCAGCGACCGGACAGGGGGTCACGGGGAGCTGTTTTTT
CDR3: CASSDRTGGHGELFF

J: TRBJ2-3
size: .
V: TRBV18
D: .
DNA: TGTGCCAGCTCACCCCGGGGGACGGGAGAGGAAGATACGCAGTATTTT
CDR3: CASSPRGTGEEDTQYF

J: TRBJ2-5
size: .
V: TRBV4-3
D: TRBD1
DNA: TGCGCCAGCAGCCAAGGCAACAGGGGGTCAGAGACCCAGTACTTC
CDR3: CASSQGNRGSETQYF

J: TRBJ2-3
size: .
V: TRBV19
D: .
DNA: TGTGCCAGTAGTATGCAGGGTAAAAGCACAGATACGCAGTATTTT
CDR3: CASSMQGKSTDTQYF

J: TRBJ1-2
size: .
V: TRBV19
D: .
DNA: TGTGCCAGTAGTATCCCCGACAAGTATGGCTACACCTTC
CDR3: CASSIPDKYGYTF

J: TRBJ2-7
size: .
V: TRBV5-1
D: TRBD2
DNA: TGCGCCAGCACCTTAACAACCGGGACTAGCGGTTACGAGCAGTACTTC
CDR3: CASTLTTGTSGYEQYF

J: TRBJ1-6
size: .
V: TRBV19
D: .
DNA: TGTGCCAGTAGTCCCCGACAGGTCAGAACTTCACCCCTCCACTTT
CDR3: CASSPRQVRTSPLHF

J: TRBJ1-1
size: .
V: TRBV19
D: .
DNA: TGTGCCAGTAGTTCCCCGGGACACTACACTGAAGCTTTCTTT
CDR3: CASSSPGHYTEAFF

J: TRBJ1-1
size: .
V: TRBV7-9
D: TRBD1
DNA: TGTGCCAGCAGCGGCAGGGACAGGGGAAACACTGAAGCTTTCTTT
CDR3: CASSGRDRGNTEAFF

J: TRBJ1-4
size: .
V: TRBV15
D: .
DNA: TGTGCCACCAGCAGCGGGGGTCGGAGAGTATATGAAAAACTGTTTTTT
CDR3: CATSSGGRRVYEKLFF

J: TRBJ2-3
size: .
V: TRBV2
D: .
DNA: TGTGCCAGCAGGGCAGGCCGACGCTCTAGCACAGATACGCAGTATTTT
CDR3: CASRAGRRSSTDTQYF

J: TRBJ1-3
size: .
V: TRBV7-2
D: .
DNA: TGTGCCAGCAGCTTAATGCACATATCGATGGGAAACACCATATATTTT
CDR3: CASSLMHISMGNTIYF

J: TRBJ2-3
size: .
V: TRBV5-1
D: TRBD2
DNA: TGCGCCAGCAAACTAGCGGGGGGCACAGATACGCAGTATTTT
CDR3: CASKLAGGTDTQYF

J: TRBJ2-5
size: .
V: TRBV7-2
D: .
DNA: TGTGCCAGCAGCTTGGACAGAAGGGAGACCCAGTACTTC
CDR3: CASSLDRRETQYF

J: TRBJ2-5
size: .
V: TRBV7-7
D: .
DNA: TGTGCTAGCAGCTTAGGAGGGAACCAAGAGACCCAGTACTTC
CDR3: CASSLGGNQETQYF

J: TRBJ1-1
size: .
V: TRBV14
D: TRBD1
DNA: TGTGCCAGCAGCCGACAGGGGTTGATGAACACTGAAGCTTTCTTT
CDR3: CASSRQGLMNTEAFF

J: TRBJ2-7
size: .
V: TRBV11-2
D: .
DNA: TGTGCCAGCAGCTTTGCTGGGACACGGACTGGCGAGCAGTACTTC
CDR3: CASSFAGTRTGEQYF

J: TRBJ2-1
size: .
V: TRBV3-1/TRBV3-2
D: TRBD2
DNA: TGTGCCAGCAGCCAAACCGAGGGGCAGGGCGGTAGCGGGGACAATGAGCAGTTCTTC
CDR3: CASSQTEGQGGSGDNEQFF

J: TRBJ2-3
size: .
V: TRBV4-1
D: TRBD2
DNA: TGCGCCAGCAGCCAACTAGCGGGGTCCACAGATACGCAGTATTTT
CDR3: CASSQLAGSTDTQYF

J: TRBJ2-7
size: .
V: TRBV9
D: TRBD2
DNA: TGTGCCAGCAGCGAGGAACCTAGCGGGGCTGGCGAGCAGTACTTC
CDR3: CASSEEPSGAGEQYF

J: TRBJ2-3
size: .
V: TRBV19
D: TRBD1
DNA: TGTGCCAGTAGCACAGGGGTCGGGGCCACAGATACGCAGTATTTT
CDR3: CASSTGVGATDTQYF

J: TRBJ2-7
size: .
V: TRBV4-3
D: .
DNA: TGCGCCAGCAGCCAAGAGCTCAGGACCTACGAGCAGTACTTC
CDR3: CASSQELRTYEQYF

J: TRBJ2-3
size: .
V: TRBV7-2
D: TRBD2
DNA: TGTGCCAGCAGCAGTACTAGCGGGAGGGCCCCAGATACGCAGTATTTT
CDR3: CASSSTSGRAPDTQYF

J: TRBJ2-7
size: .
V: TRBV6-5
D: .
DNA: TGTGCCAGCACTATCTTACAGGGTTCCTACGAGCAGTACTTC
CDR3: CASTILQGSYEQYF

J: TRBJ2-7
size: .
V: TRBV4-1
D: TRBD1
DNA: TGCGCCAGCAGCCAAAAGACAGGGGGCCCCGAATACGAGCAGTACTTC
CDR3: CASSQKTGGPEYEQYF

J: TRBJ2-1
size: .
V: TRBV5-6
D: TRBD1
DNA: TGTGCCAGCATCCGGACAGGGAGCTCCTACAATGAGCAGTTCTTC
CDR3: CASIRTGSSYNEQFF

J: TRBJ1-5
size: .
V: TRBV18
D: .
DNA: TGTGCCAGCTCACCTCAACAGGGTAGCAATCAGCCCCAGCATTTT
CDR3: CASSPQQGSNQPQHF

J: TRBJ2-5
size: .
V: TRBV11-3
D: TRBD1
DNA: TGTGCCAGCAGCTTAGCTCCAGGGGGCCGGGAGACCCAGTACTTC
CDR3: CASSLAPGGRETQYF

J: TRBJ2-7
size: .
V: TRBV3-1/TRBV3-2
D: TRBD2
DNA: TGTGCCAGCAGCCAGGGACTAGCGGGATTCGGGCAGTACTTC
CDR3: CASSQGLAGFGQYF

J: TRBJ2-5
size: .
V: TRBV5-1
D: .
DNA: TGCGCCAGCAGCTTGGTGCCGGTTAGCCAAGAGACCCAGTACTTC
CDR3: CASSLVPVSQETQYF

J: TRBJ1-4
size: .
V: TRBV5-1
D: .
DNA: TGCGCCAGCAGCCTATCTTTATCTCGGGCAACTAATGAAAAACTGTTTTTT
CDR3: CASSLSLSRATNEKLFF

J: TRBJ2-2
size: .
V: TRBV2
D: TRBD1
DNA: TGTGCCAGCACCTCAGGGGGTAGGGGGTTGAACACCGGGGAGCTGTTTTTT
CDR3: CASTSGGRGLNTGELFF

J: TRBJ2-3
size: .
V: TRBV9
D: TRBD1
DNA: TGTGCCAGCAGCCGGGACAGCAACACAGATACGCAGTATTTT
CDR3: CASSRDSNTDTQYF

J: TRBJ1-4
size: few
V: TRBV5-6
D: TRBD1
DNA: TGTGCCAGCAGCTGGGGTGGGACAGGGGGTGAAAAACTGTTTTTT
CDR3: CASSWGGTGGEKLFF

J: TRBJ2-3
size: .
V: TRBV7-2
D: .
DNA: TGTGCCAGCAGCCGGGGGACCGATACGCAGTATTTT
CDR3: CASSRGTDTQYF

J: TRBJ2-5
size: .
V: TRBV6-5
D: TRBD2
DNA: TGTGCCAGCAGTTACTCCCAGCGGGGGGGACAAGAGACCCAGTACTTC
CDR3: CASSYSQRGGQETQYF

J: TRBJ1-5
size: .
V: TRBV9
D: .
DNA: TGTGCCAGCAGCGCTAGACAGAACGAGCCCCAGCATTTT
CDR3: CASSARQNEPQHF